This TCR beta chain was documented in a study of shared clonotypes between healthy human individuals. On sorted subsets, replicate PCRs used approximately 190 ng DNA, or about 33,000 T cell genomes. Only in-frame clones appear in the TCRdb table, and some are missing; sequencing was by immunoSEQ multiplex PCR. The table has under 2,500,000 clones, 90% to 96% seen once. V was pared by 6 bases and J by 3 bases, with 8 bases of the junction left unmatched. The CDR3 extends over 15 amino acids. Germline V gene sequence: CDR1 MNHNS, CDR2 SASEGT. The receptor was isolated from a man between 18 and 29 years old in good health. The sequenced sample consisted of naive CD4+ T cells sorted from blood. Documented subset: CD45RA+ positively selected. V gene TRBV6-1 combines with J gene TRBJ1-5, with TRBD1 matching over 7 bases. The CDR3 sequence is CASRGSRGVNQPQHF. CDR3 DNA: TGTGCCAGCAGAGGGTCCAGGGGGGTCAATCAGCCCCAGCATTTT.